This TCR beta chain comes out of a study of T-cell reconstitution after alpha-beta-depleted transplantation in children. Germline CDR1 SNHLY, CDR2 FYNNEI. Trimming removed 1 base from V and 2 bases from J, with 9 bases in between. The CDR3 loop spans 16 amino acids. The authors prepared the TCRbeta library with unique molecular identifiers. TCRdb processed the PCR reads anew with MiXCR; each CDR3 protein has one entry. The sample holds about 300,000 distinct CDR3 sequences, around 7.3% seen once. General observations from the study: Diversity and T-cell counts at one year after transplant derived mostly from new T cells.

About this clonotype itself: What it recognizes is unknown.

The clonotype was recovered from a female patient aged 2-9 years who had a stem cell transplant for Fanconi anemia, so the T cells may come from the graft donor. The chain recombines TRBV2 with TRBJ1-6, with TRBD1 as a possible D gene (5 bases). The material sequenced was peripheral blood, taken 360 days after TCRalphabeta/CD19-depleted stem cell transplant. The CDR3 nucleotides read TGTGCCAGCAGTGAAGGCAGGGCCACCTATAATTCACCCCTCCACTTT. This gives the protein CASSEGRATYNSPLHF.